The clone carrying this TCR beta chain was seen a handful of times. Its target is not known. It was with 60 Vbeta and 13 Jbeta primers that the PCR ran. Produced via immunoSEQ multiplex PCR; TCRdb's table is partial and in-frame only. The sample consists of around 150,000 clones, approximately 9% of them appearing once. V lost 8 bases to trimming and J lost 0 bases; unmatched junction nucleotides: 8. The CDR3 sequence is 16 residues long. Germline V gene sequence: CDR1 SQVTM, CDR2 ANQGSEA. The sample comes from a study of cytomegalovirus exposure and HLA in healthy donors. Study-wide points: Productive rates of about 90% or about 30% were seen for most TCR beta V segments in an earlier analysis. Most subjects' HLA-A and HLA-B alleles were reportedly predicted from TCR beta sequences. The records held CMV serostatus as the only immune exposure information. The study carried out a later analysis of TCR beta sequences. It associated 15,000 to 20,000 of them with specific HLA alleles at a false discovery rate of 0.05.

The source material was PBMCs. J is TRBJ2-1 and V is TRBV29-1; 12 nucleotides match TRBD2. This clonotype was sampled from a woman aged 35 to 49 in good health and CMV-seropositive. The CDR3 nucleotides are TGCAGCTACCGGACTAGCGGGGCCGTCTCCTACAATGAGCAGTTCTTC. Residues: CSYRTSGAVSYNEQFF.